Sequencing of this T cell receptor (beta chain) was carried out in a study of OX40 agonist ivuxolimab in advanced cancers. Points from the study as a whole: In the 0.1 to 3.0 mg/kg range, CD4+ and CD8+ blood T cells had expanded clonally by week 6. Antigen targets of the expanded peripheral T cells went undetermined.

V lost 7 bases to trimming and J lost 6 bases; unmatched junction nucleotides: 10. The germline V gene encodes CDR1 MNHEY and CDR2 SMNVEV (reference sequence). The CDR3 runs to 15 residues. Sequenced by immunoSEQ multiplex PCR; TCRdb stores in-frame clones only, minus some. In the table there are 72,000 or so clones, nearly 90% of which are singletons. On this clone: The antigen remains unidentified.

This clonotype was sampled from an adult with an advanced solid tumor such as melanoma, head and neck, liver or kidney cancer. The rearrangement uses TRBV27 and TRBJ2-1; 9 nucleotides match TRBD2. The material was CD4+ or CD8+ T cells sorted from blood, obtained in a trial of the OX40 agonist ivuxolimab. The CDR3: CASTPWREGRNEQFF. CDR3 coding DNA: TGTGCCAGCACCCCCTGGCGGGAGGGCCGCAATGAGCAGTTCTTC.